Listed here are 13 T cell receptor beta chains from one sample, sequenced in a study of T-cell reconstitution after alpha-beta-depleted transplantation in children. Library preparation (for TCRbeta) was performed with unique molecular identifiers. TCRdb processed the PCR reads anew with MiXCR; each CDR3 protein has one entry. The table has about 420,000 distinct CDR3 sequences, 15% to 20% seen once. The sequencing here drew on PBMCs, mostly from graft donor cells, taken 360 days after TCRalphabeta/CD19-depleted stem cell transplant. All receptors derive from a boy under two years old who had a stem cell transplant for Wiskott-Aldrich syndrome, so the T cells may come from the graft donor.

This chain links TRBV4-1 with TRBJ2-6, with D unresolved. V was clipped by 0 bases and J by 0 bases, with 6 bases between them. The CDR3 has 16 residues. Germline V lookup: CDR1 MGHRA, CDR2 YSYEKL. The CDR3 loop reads CASSQDRLSGANVLTF. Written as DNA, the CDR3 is TGCGCCAGCAGCCAAGACCGGCTCTCTGGGGCCAACGTCCTGACTTTC.

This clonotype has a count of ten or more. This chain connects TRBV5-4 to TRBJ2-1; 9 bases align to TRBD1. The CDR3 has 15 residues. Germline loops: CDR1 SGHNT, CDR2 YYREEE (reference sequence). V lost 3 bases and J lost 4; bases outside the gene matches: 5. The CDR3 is CASSSPGQGYNEQFF. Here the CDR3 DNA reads TGTGCCAGCAGCTCCCCGGGACAGGGTTACAATGAGCAGTTCTTC.

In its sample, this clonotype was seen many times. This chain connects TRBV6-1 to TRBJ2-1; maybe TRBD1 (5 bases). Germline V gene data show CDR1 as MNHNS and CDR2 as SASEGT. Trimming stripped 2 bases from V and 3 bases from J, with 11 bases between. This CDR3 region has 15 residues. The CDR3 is CASSEQQAIYNEQFF. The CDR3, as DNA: TGTGCCAGCAGTGAACAACAGGCCATCTACAATGAGCAGTTCTTC.

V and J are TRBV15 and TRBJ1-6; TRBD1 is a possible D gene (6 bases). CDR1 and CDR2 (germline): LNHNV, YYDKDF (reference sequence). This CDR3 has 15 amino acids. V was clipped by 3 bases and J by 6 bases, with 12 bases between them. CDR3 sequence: CATSSYRDINSPLHF. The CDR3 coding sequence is TGTGCCACCAGCAGTTACCGGGACATTAATTCACCCCTCCACTTT.

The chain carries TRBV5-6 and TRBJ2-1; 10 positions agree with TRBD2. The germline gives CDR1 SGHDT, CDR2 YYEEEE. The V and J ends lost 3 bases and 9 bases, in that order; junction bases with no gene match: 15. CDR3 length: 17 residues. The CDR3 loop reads CASSSVAGGWMWGEQFF. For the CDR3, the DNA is TGTGCCAGCAGCTCGGTAGCGGGAGGCTGGATGTGGGGTGAGCAGTTCTTC.

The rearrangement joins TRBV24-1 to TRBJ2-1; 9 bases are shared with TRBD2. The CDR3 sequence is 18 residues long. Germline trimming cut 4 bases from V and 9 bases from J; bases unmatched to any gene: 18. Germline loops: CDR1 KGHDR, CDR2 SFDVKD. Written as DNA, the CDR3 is TGTGCCACCAGTGAGCCTAGCCCGGGACTAGCATCCCTCGGTGAGCAGTTCTTC. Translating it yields CATSEPSPGLASLGEQFF.

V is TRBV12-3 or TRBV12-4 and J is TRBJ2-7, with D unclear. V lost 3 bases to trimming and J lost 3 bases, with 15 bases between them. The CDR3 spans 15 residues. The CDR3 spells CASSFAERSIYEQYF. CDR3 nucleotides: TGTGCCAGCAGTTTCGCAGAGAGATCTATCTACGAGCAGTACTTC.

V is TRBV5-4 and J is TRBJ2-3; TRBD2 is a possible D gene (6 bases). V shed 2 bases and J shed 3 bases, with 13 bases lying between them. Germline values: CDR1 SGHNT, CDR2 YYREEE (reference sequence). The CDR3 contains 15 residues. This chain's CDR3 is CASSFRGSWTDTQYF. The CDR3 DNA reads TGTGCCAGCAGCTTTCGGGGGAGTTGGACAGATACGCAGTATTTT.

CDR3 region: CASSSGSRGCGYTF. The CDR3 bases are TGTGCCAGCAGTTCTGGGTCAAGGGGCTGTGGCTACACCTTC. This chain links TRBV6-5 with TRBJ1-2; TRBD1 is a possible D gene (5 bases). Trimming stripped 4 bases from V and 7 bases from J, with 16 bases between. The CDR3 contains 14 residues. Germline loops: CDR1 MNHEY, CDR2 SVGAGI.

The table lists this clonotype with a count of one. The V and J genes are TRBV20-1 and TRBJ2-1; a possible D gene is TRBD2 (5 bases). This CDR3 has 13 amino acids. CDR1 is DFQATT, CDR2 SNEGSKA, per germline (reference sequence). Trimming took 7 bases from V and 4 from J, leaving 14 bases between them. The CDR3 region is CSVKTSGYNEQFF. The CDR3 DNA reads TGCAGTGTTAAGACCAGCGGTTACAATGAGCAGTTCTTC.

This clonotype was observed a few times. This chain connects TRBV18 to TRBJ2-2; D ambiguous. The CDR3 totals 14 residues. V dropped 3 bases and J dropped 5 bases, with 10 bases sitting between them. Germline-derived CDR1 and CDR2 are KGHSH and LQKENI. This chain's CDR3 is CASSPYTPTGELFF. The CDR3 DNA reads TGTGCCAGCTCACCCTACACCCCGACCGGGGAGCTGTTTTTT.

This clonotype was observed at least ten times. This CDR3 reads CASSLAGGGASTTQYF. The CDR3 region has the DNA TGCGCCAGCAGCTTGGCTGGCGGGGGGGCATCGACTACGCAGTATTTT. V and J are TRBV5-1 and TRBJ2-3, with TRBD2 matching over 9 bases. Germline CDR1 and CDR2: SGHRS and YFSETQ. CDR3 size: 16 residues. V lost 0 bases to trimming and J lost 8 bases; unmatched junction nucleotides: 10.

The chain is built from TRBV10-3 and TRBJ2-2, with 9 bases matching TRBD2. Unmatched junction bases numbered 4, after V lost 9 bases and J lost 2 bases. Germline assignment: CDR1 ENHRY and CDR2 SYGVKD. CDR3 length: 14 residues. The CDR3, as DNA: TGTGCCATTAGCGGGAGTTTTAACACCGGGGAGCTGTTTTTT. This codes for CAISGSFNTGELFF.